These T cell receptor beta chains were read from a single sample in a study of blood T cell repertoires in COVID-19. The data were produced by immunoSEQ multiplex PCR, yet TCRdb's version contains in-frame clones alone and is incomplete. The data contain 250,000 to 300,000 clones, 85% to 90% of them singletons. What was sequenced was PBMCs or T cells enriched from blood (not recorded which). Source of these receptors: a woman aged 60-70 years in a cohort exposed to, infected with or recovered from COVID-19 (not recorded which). CDR3s include the opening cysteine and the closing phenylalanine or tryptophan. A D gene is named only where the DNA matches it firmly. The size of a clone is reported for some rows only, either as once, few or many, or as a class for expanded clones.

D gene: TRBD1; V gene: TRBV5-1; clone size: NA; J gene: TRBJ1-1; CDR3 DNA: TGCGCCAGCAGCTTGGCCGAGACAGGGGTGAACACTGAAGCTTTCTTT; CDR3 protein: CASSLAETGVNTEAFF
D gene: NA; V gene: TRBV13; clone size: once; J gene: TRBJ2-3; CDR3 DNA: TGTGCCAGCAGCTTAGGTCCCCTCTCTCGGACAGATACGCAGTATTTT; CDR3 protein: CASSLGPLSRTDTQYF
D gene: NA; V gene: TRBV13; clone size: NA; J gene: TRBJ2-1; CDR3 DNA: TGTGCCAGCAGCTTAGGGAGGTCTCTAAATGAGCAGTTCTTC; CDR3 protein: CASSLGRSLNEQFF
D gene: NA; V gene: TRBV2; clone size: once; J gene: TRBJ1-3; CDR3 DNA: TGTGCCAGCAGTGTAGGGGGGGACTCTGGAAACACCATATATTTT; CDR3 protein: CASSVGGDSGNTIYF
D gene: TRBD1; V gene: TRBV5-6; clone size: NA; J gene: TRBJ1-6; CDR3 DNA: TGTGCCAGCAGCGTCTCAACCAGGGGGCCTAATTCACCCCTCCACTTT; CDR3 protein: CASSVSTRGPNSPLHF
D gene: TRBD2; V gene: TRBV19; clone size: NA; J gene: TRBJ2-1; CDR3 DNA: TGTGCCAGTAGTAGAGGACTAGCGGGAGTCTATGAGCAGTTCTTC; CDR3 protein: CASSRGLAGVYEQFF
D gene: NA; V gene: TRBV4-3; clone size: NA; J gene: TRBJ1-4; CDR3 DNA: TGCGCCAGCAGCCAAGAGTACAGCGGGAAGTTGGGACTGTTTTTT; CDR3 protein: CASSQEYSGKLGLFF
D gene: TRBD1; V gene: TRBV5-1; clone size: NA; J gene: TRBJ2-1; CDR3 DNA: TGCGCCAGCAGCGGGACAGGGACGGTTGGGAATGAGCAGTTCTTC; CDR3 protein: CASSGTGTVGNEQFF
D gene: TRBD1; V gene: TRBV7-9; clone size: once; J gene: TRBJ2-5; CDR3 DNA: TGTGCCAGCAGCCTTGGGGACAGGGGGCAAGAGACCCAGTACTTC; CDR3 protein: CASSLGDRGQETQYF
D gene: NA; V gene: TRBV27; clone size: NA; J gene: TRBJ2-7; CDR3 DNA: TGTGAACCCTGCAGGGGCAACGAGCAGTACTTC; CDR3 protein: CEPCRGNEQYF
D gene: NA; V gene: TRBV15; clone size: NA; J gene: TRBJ2-5; CDR3 DNA: TGTGCCACCGGGCGTCGGGGGGCGGGAGAGACCCAGTACTTC; CDR3 protein: CATGRRGAGETQYF
D gene: TRBD1; V gene: TRBV24-1; clone size: NA; J gene: TRBJ2-7; CDR3 DNA: TGTGCCACCAGTGACGGGACAGGGGCAAAATACGAGCAGTACTTC; CDR3 protein: CATSDGTGAKYEQYF
D gene: NA; V gene: TRBV4-3; clone size: NA; J gene: TRBJ2-1; CDR3 DNA: TGCGCCAGCAGCCAAGATGTTAGCGTAAACTACAATGAGCAGTTCTTC; CDR3 protein: CASSQDVSVNYNEQFF
D gene: NA; V gene: TRBV19; clone size: NA; J gene: TRBJ2-1; CDR3 DNA: TGTGCCAGTAGCAAGGTAGCGAGTACCTACAATGAGCAGTTCTTC; CDR3 protein: CASSKVASTYNEQFF
D gene: NA; V gene: TRBV20-1; clone size: NA; J gene: TRBJ2-7; CDR3 DNA: TGCAGTGCTAGTAAACAGGACCCCCCCTACGAGCAGTACTTC; CDR3 protein: CSASKQDPPYEQYF
D gene: NA; V gene: TRBV21-1; clone size: NA; J gene: TRBJ1-3; CDR3 DNA: TGTGCCAGCAGCGCCAGGGAAGGGGACACCATATATTTT; CDR3 protein: CASSAREGDTIYF
D gene: NA; V gene: TRBV6-5; clone size: NA; J gene: TRBJ2-7; CDR3 DNA: TGTGCCAGCGAGCGGGTCGGATCCTACGAGCAGTACTTC; CDR3 protein: CASERVGSYEQYF
D gene: NA; V gene: TRBV14; clone size: NA; J gene: TRBJ1-6; CDR3 DNA: TGTGCCAGCAGCCCATCCCCCAATTCACCCCTCCACTTT; CDR3 protein: CASSPSPNSPLHF
D gene: NA; V gene: TRBV30; clone size: NA; J gene: TRBJ1-5; CDR3 DNA: TGTGCCTCCCCAAAACCCCAGGGTTATAGCAATCAGCCCCAGCATTTT; CDR3 protein: CASPKPQGYSNQPQHF
D gene: NA; V gene: TRBV18; clone size: NA; J gene: TRBJ2-1; CDR3 DNA: TGTGCCAGCTCACTAGGAACAGCTTACAATGAGCAGTTCTTC; CDR3 protein: CASSLGTAYNEQFF
D gene: NA; V gene: TRBV12-3/TRBV12-4; clone size: NA; J gene: TRBJ2-1; CDR3 DNA: TGTGCCAGCAAGGGTACGGGGAACAATGAGCAGTTCTTC; CDR3 protein: CASKGTGNNEQFF
D gene: TRBD1; V gene: TRBV23-1; clone size: NA; J gene: TRBJ1-6; CDR3 DNA: TGCGCCAGCAGTGCTTACCGGGACAGGGGGCGAAGAGCACCCCTCCACTTT; CDR3 protein: CASSAYRDRGRRAPLHF
D gene: NA; V gene: TRBV2; clone size: NA; J gene: TRBJ1-1; CDR3 DNA: TGTGCCAGCATCCGGACAGCACTGAACACTGAAGCTTTCTTT; CDR3 protein: CASIRTALNTEAFF
D gene: NA; V gene: TRBV14; clone size: NA; J gene: TRBJ2-7; CDR3 DNA: TGTGCCAGCAGCCTTAATAGGGGTTCCGAGCAGTACTTC; CDR3 protein: CASSLNRGSEQYF
D gene: NA; V gene: TRBV5-1; clone size: NA; J gene: TRBJ1-1; CDR3 DNA: TGCGCCAGCAGCACACAGAACGAAGCTTTCTTT; CDR3 protein: CASSTQNEAFF
D gene: NA; V gene: TRBV11-2; clone size: NA; J gene: TRBJ1-2; CDR3 DNA: TGTGCCAGCAGCTTAGACAGTAACTATGGCTACACCTTC; CDR3 protein: CASSLDSNYGYTF
D gene: TRBD2; V gene: TRBV5-3; clone size: NA; J gene: TRBJ2-7; CDR3 DNA: TGTGCCAGAAGCCCAGCCGGGTTTGGCAGGACTAGCGGGAGTACCACCTACGAGCAGTACTTC; CDR3 protein: CARSPAGFGRTSGSTTYEQYF
D gene: NA; V gene: TRBV7-9; clone size: NA; J gene: TRBJ1-1; CDR3 DNA: TGTGCCAGCAGCTTTAGACAGAACACTGAAGCTTTCTTT; CDR3 protein: CASSFRQNTEAFF
D gene: TRBD2; V gene: TRBV28; clone size: NA; J gene: TRBJ2-5; CDR3 DNA: TGTGCCAGCAGAGGGGAGCGGGAGGGCCAAAAGACCCAGTACTTC; CDR3 protein: CASRGEREGQKTQYF
D gene: TRBD2; V gene: TRBV5-1; clone size: NA; J gene: TRBJ2-3; CDR3 DNA: TGCGCCAGCAGCTTCTGGACAGGGAGCCTAGCGGGAGGGCCCACAGATACGCAGTATTTT; CDR3 protein: CASSFWTGSLAGGPTDTQYF
D gene: TRBD2; V gene: TRBV11-2; clone size: NA; J gene: TRBJ2-3; CDR3 DNA: TGTGCCAGCAGCTTAGAAGCAGCGGGAGGGTTAGATACGCAGTATTTT; CDR3 protein: CASSLEAAGGLDTQYF
D gene: NA; V gene: TRBV2; clone size: once; J gene: TRBJ1-5; CDR3 DNA: TGTGCCAGCAGAATACAAAGCAATCAGCCCCAGCATTTT; CDR3 protein: CASRIQSNQPQHF
D gene: NA; V gene: TRBV6-1; clone size: NA; J gene: TRBJ1-5; CDR3 DNA: TGTGCCAGCAGTGAAGCGCTACAGGTTGGCAATCAGCCCCAGCATTTT; CDR3 protein: CASSEALQVGNQPQHF
D gene: TRBD2; V gene: TRBV9; clone size: NA; J gene: TRBJ2-5; CDR3 DNA: TGTGCCAGCAGCGTAGAACCCGGGAGGCAAGAGACCCAGTACTTC; CDR3 protein: CASSVEPGRQETQYF
D gene: NA; V gene: TRBV6-5; clone size: NA; J gene: TRBJ1-2; CDR3 DNA: TGTGCCAGCAGTTCAAGACACTCAGCTAACTATGGCTACACCTTC; CDR3 protein: CASSSRHSANYGYTF
D gene: NA; V gene: TRBV9; clone size: NA; J gene: TRBJ2-1; CDR3 DNA: TGTGCCAGCAGCGTAGCGGGAGCGAACTACAATGAGCAGTTCTTC; CDR3 protein: CASSVAGANYNEQFF
D gene: TRBD2; V gene: TRBV15; clone size: NA; J gene: TRBJ2-7; CDR3 DNA: TGTGCCACCAGCAGAGATACTAGCGGGAGAGAGAGGGACTACGAGCAGTACTTC; CDR3 protein: CATSRDTSGRERDYEQYF
D gene: TRBD2; V gene: TRBV6-5; clone size: NA; J gene: TRBJ2-7; CDR3 DNA: TGTGCCAGCATGGGAGCGGGAGTCTACGAGCAGTACTTC; CDR3 protein: CASMGAGVYEQYF
D gene: NA; V gene: TRBV11-1; clone size: NA; J gene: TRBJ1-1; CDR3 DNA: TGTGCCAGCAGCCCCGGCGGGGGGGACACTGAAGCTTTCTTT; CDR3 protein: CASSPGGGDTEAFF
D gene: TRBD2; V gene: TRBV4-3; clone size: NA; J gene: TRBJ2-3; CDR3 DNA: TGCGCCAGCAGCCACGGGGGGTGGGATACGCAGTATTTT; CDR3 protein: CASSHGGWDTQYF
D gene: NA; V gene: TRBV28; clone size: NA; J gene: TRBJ1-5; CDR3 DNA: TGTGCCAGCACCGGATCACGGGGCAATCAGCCCCAGCATTTT; CDR3 protein: CASTGSRGNQPQHF
D gene: NA; V gene: TRBV19; clone size: NA; J gene: TRBJ2-6; CDR3 DNA: TGTGCCAGTAGGTGGGGGCCCGGGGCCAACGTCCTGACTTTC; CDR3 protein: CASRWGPGANVLTF
D gene: NA; V gene: TRBV18; clone size: NA; J gene: TRBJ2-7; CDR3 DNA: TGTGCCAGCTCACCGTCCGGGGCCTACGAGCAGTACTTC; CDR3 protein: CASSPSGAYEQYF
D gene: TRBD1; V gene: TRBV27; clone size: NA; J gene: TRBJ2-2; CDR3 DNA: TGTGCCAGCAGTTCGGACAGGGGATGGACCGGGGAGCTGTTTTTT; CDR3 protein: CASSSDRGWTGELFF
D gene: TRBD1; V gene: TRBV20-1; clone size: NA; J gene: TRBJ1-5; CDR3 DNA: TGCAGTGCTAGTGTCGGACAGGGAGGCAATCAGCCCCAGCATTTT; CDR3 protein: CSASVGQGGNQPQHF